A single sample is the source of the 7 T cell receptor beta chains below, sequenced in a study of blood T cell repertoires in COVID-19. Sequencing used immunoSEQ multiplex PCR; TCRdb keeps in-frame clones, though not all of them. Here the sample spans 200,000 or so clones, approximately 91% being singletons. The source material was peripheral blood. These receptors were taken from a man in his 70s with active or convalescent COVID-19.

The V gene is TRBV28, the J gene TRBJ2-2; tentative D call: TRBD1 (6 bases). The CDR3 contains 16 residues. V lost 2 bases, J lost 1 base, and 11 bases lay in between. The germline gives CDR1 MDHEN, CDR2 SYDVKM. In DNA, the CDR3 is TGTGCCAGCAGTTTAAGGTGGACAGTGAACACCGGGGAGCTGTTTTTT. Amino acid sequence: CASSLRWTVNTGELFF.

The chain links TRBV2 to TRBJ1-3; D ambiguous. V lost 8 bases and J 0 bases, leaving 11 bases between the germline ends. This CDR3 region has 14 residues. The germline V gene encodes CDR1 SNHLY and CDR2 FYNNEI. The CDR3 DNA reads TGTGCCAGCGGTCACAGCAACTCTGGAAACACCATATATTTT. It is translated as CASGHSNSGNTIYF.

J is TRBJ1-4 and V is TRBV15; possibly TRBD1 for D (6 bases). The germline CDR1 and CDR2 sequences are LNHNV and YYDKDF (reference sequence). The length of the CDR3 is 16 residues. Trimming stripped 3 bases from V and 8 bases from J, with 19 bases between. The DNA of the CDR3 is TGTGCCACCAGCAGTCTCACTCAGGGGCCGGAGGAAAAACTGTTTTTT. This gives the protein CATSSLTQGPEEKLFF.

The V and J genes are TRBV25-1 and TRBJ2-7, with 9 bases that match TRBD2. With V trimmed by 6 bases and J by 4 bases, 4 bases remained unmatched. In germline, CDR1 is MGHDK, CDR2 SYGVNS. The CDR3 sequence is 13 residues long. The CDR3 region has the DNA TGTGCCAGCAGGGCCGCGGGGGGGTACGAGCAGTACTTC. The encoded protein is CASRAAGGYEQYF.

The rearrangement uses TRBV27 and TRBJ2-2; possibly TRBD2 for D (5 bases). From germline, CDR1 is MNHEY and CDR2 SMNVEV (reference sequence). The length of the CDR3 is 14 residues. Trimming removed 6 bases from V and 5 bases from J, with 13 bases in between. CDR3 coding DNA: TGTGCCAGCAGCCTCTCCGGGAAAACCGGGGAGCTGTTTTTT. The encoded protein is CASSLSGKTGELFF.

The chain has TRBV3-1 (or the pseudogene TRBV3-2) and TRBJ2-7, with D perhaps matching TRBD1 (5 bases). V lost 3 bases and J 8 bases, leaving 20 bases between the germline ends. Germline lookup yields CDR1 LGHDT and CDR2 YNNKEL (reference sequence). CDR3 length: 15 residues. For the CDR3, the DNA is TGTGCCAGCAGCCAGGAAGACAGATTAGAAGGGAAGCAGTACTTC. Its translation: CASSQEDRLEGKQYF.

V usage is TRBV7-2 and J usage is TRBJ2-3; the match to TRBD1 covers 9 bases. V gave up 5 bases and J gave up 5 bases; unmatched junction bases: 8. The CDR3 is 15 amino acids. Germline loops: CDR1 SGHTA, CDR2 FQGNSA. The chain's CDR3 is CASSLRTGVGDTQYF. The CDR3 coding sequence is TGTGCCAGCAGCCTAAGGACAGGGGTGGGAGATACGCAGTATTTT.